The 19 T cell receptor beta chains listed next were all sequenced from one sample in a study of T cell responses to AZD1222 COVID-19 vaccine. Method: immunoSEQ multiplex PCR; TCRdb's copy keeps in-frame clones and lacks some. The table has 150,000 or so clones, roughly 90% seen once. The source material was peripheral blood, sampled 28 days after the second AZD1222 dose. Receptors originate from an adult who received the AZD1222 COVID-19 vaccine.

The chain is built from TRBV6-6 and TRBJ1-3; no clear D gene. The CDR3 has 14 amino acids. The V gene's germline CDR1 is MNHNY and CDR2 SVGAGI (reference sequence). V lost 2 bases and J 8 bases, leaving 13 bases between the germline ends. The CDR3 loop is CASSYLGLRHTIYF. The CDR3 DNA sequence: TGTGCCAGCAGTTACCTGGGGTTGCGGCACACCATATATTTT.

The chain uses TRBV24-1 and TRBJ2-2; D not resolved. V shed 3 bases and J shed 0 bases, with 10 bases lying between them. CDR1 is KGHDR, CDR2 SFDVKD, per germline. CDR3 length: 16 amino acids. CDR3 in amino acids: CATSDRTQANTGELFF. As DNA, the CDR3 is TGTGCCACCAGTGATCGGACCCAGGCGAACACCGGGGAGCTGTTTTTT.

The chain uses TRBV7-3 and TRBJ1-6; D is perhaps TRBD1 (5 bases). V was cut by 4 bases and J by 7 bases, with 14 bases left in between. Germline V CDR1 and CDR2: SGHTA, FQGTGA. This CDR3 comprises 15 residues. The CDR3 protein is CASSSGTNLNSPLHF. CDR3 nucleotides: TGTGCCAGCAGCTCCGGGACTAACTTAAATTCACCCCTCCACTTT.

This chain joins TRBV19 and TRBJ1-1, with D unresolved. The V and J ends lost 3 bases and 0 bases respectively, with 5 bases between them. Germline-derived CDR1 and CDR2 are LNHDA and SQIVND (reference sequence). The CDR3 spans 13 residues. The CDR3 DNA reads TGTGCCAGTAGTATTTTCCTGAACACTGAAGCTTTCTTT. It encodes CASSIFLNTEAFF.

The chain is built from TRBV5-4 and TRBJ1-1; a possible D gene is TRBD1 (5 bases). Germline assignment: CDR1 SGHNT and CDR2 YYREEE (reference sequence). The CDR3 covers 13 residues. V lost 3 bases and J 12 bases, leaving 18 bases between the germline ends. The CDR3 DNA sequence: TGTGCCAGCAGCTGGGGGATATACAGGCTGCCTTTCTTT. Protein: CASSWGIYRLPFF.

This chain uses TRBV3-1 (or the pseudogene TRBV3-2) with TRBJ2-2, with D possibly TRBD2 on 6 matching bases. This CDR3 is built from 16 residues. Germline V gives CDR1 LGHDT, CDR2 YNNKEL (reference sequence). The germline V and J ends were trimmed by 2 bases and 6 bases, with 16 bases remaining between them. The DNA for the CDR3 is TGTGCCAGCAGCCAAAGGTCCAGCGGGTTTTCCGGGGAGCTGTTTTTT. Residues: CASSQRSSGFSGELFF.

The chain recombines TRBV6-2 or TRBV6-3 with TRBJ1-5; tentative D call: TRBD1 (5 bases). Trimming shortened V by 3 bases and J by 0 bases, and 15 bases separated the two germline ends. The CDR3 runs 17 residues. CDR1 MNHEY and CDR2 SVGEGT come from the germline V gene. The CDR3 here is CASSYSKGEDSNQPQHF. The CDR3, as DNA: TGTGCCAGCAGTTATTCAAAAGGGGAAGATAGCAATCAGCCCCAGCATTTT.

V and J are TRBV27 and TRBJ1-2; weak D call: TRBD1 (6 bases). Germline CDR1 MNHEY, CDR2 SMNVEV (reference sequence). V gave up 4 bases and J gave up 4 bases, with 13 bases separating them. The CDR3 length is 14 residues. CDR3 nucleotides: TGTGCCAGCAGTTCGGACAGCCAGGCCTATGGCTACACCTTC. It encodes CASSSDSQAYGYTF.

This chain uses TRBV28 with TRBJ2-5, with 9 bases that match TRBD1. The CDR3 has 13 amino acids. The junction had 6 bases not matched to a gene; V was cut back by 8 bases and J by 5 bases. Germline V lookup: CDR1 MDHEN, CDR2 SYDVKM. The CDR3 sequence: CASAGQGRETQYF. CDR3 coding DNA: TGTGCCAGCGCCGGACAGGGGCGGGAGACCCAGTACTTC.

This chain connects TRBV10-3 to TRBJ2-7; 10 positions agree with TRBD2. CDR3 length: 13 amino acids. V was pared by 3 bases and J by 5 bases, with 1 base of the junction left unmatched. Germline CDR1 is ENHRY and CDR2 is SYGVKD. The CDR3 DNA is TGTGCCATCAGTGATCTAGCGGGGGACGAGCAGTACTTC. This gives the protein CAISDLAGDEQYF.

The CDR3 region is CASKGLAGVGEQFF. The CDR3 DNA reads TGTGCCAGCAAGGGACTAGCGGGAGTAGGTGAGCAGTTCTTC. The J gene is TRBJ2-1, the V gene TRBV28, with 14 nucleotides matching TRBD2. This CDR3 has 14 residues. V trimming: 7 bases; J trimming: 9 bases; junction bases outside the gene matches: 5. The germline V gene encodes CDR1 MDHEN and CDR2 SYDVKM.

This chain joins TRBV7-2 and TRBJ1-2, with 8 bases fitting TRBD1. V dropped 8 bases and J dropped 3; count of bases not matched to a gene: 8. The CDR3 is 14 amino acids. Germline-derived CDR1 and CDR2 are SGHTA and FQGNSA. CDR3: CASLSAGGYYGYTF. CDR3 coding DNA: TGTGCCAGCCTATCTGCAGGGGGCTACTATGGCTACACCTTC.

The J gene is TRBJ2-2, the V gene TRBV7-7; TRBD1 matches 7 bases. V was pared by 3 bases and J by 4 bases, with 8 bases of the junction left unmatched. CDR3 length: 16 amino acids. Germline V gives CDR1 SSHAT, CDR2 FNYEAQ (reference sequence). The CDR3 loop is CASSFLQGPSTGELFF. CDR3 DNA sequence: TGTGCCAGCAGCTTTCTACAGGGGCCTTCCACCGGGGAGCTGTTTTTT.

The CDR3 DNA sequence: TGTGCCAGCAGTGAGGGACAGGGGAAGGTCGATGAGCAGTTCTTC. It encodes CASSEGQGKVDEQFF. V and J are TRBV6-6 and TRBJ2-1, with 10 positions matching TRBD1. J was trimmed by 8 bases and V by 5 bases; bases with no gene match: 9. There are 15 residues in the CDR3. Germline loops: CDR1 MNHNY, CDR2 SVGAGI (reference sequence).

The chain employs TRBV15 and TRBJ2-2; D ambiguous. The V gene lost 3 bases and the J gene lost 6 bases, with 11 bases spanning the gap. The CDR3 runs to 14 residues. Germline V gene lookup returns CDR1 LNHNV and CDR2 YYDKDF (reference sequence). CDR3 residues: CATSSPWAAGELFF. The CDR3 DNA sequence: TGTGCCACCAGCAGCCCGTGGGCGGCCGGGGAGCTGTTTTTT.

CDR3 in amino acids: CASSLSGARNQPQHF. The CDR3 DNA sequence: TGTGCCAGCAGTTTATCCGGGGCCCGCAATCAGCCCCAGCATTTT. The chain carries TRBV28 and TRBJ1-5; tentatively, D is TRBD1 (5 bases). Trimming removed 1 base from V and 2 bases from J, with 9 bases in between. The CDR3 contains 15 residues. The germline CDR1 and CDR2 sequences are MDHEN and SYDVKM.

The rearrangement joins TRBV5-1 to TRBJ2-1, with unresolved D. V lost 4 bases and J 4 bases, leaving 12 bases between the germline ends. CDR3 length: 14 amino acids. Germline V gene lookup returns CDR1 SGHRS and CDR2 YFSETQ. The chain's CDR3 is CASSRDDLYNEQFF. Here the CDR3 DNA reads TGCGCCAGCAGCCGTGATGACTTGTACAATGAGCAGTTCTTC.

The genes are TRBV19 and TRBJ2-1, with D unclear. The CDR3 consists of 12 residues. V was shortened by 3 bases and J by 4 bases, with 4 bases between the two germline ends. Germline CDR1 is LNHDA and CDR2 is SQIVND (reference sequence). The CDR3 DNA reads TGTGCCAGTAGTATCCCGTACAATGAGCAGTTCTTC. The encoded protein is CASSIPYNEQFF.

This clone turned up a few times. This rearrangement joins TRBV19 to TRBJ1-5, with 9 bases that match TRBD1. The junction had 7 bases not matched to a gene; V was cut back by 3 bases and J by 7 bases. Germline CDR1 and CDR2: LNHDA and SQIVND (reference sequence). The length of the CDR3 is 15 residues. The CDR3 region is CASSIQGQGHQPQHF. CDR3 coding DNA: TGTGCCAGTAGTATTCAGGGACAGGGCCACCAGCCCCAGCATTTT.